What follows describes a single TCR beta chain. This entry comes from a study of blood T cell repertoires in COVID-19. Study at large: The origin of the acute and convalescent COVID-19 samples was the United States, Italy and Spain. Sources were T cells, B-cell-depleted T cells, or PBMCs; the material itself was cDNA or gDNA.

As handled by the study authors: Quantification of nucleated cells was approximated via reference gene primer amplification. Measured with immunoSEQ multiplex PCR; TCRdb has only the in-frame clones, and not every one. V, J and clone size are those of that table, while D and trimming were read from the DNA. The sample records about 170,000 clones, approximately 82% being singletons. The specimen was peripheral blood. This clonotype was sampled from a woman in her 70s who had recovered from COVID-19.

CDR3 sequence: CAISESGGWQPQHF. The CDR3 nucleotides read TGTGCCATCAGTGAGTCGGGGGGGTGGCAGCCCCAGCATTTT. V usage is TRBV10-3 and J usage is TRBJ1-5; tentatively, D is TRBD1 (5 bases). The germline gives CDR1 ENHRY, CDR2 SYGVKD. V lost 0 bases to trimming and J lost 7 bases, with 10 bases between them. This CDR3 comprises 14 residues.